What follows are 3 T cell receptor beta chains derived from one specimen sequenced in a study of T cells in tuberculosis. Indicated time point: new active TB diagnosis, blood taken before or within 7 days of starting treatment. Some clones are missing from TCRdb's copy, which holds only in-frame ones; the method was immunoSEQ multiplex PCR. The data show under 45,000 clones, 85% to 95% seen once. The sample was PBMCs, taken at tuberculosis diagnosis. Every receptor here comes from an adult with tuberculosis.

The chain uses TRBV10-2 and TRBJ2-7; TRBD2 matches at 9 bases. The V segment lost 3 bases and the J segment 4 bases; nucleotides outside the gene matches: 7. This CDR3 is 15 amino acids long. Germline V lookup: CDR1 WSHSY, CDR2 SAAADI. The CDR3 DNA reads TGCGCCAGCAGTGACCGGACTAGCGAGGGATACGAGCAGTACTTC. This gives the protein CASSDRTSEGYEQYF.

CDR3 bases: TGCGCCAGCAGCCAAGCCGATCAGGCCTACGAGCAGTACTTC. As protein: CASSQADQAYEQYF. The gene calls are TRBV4-3 and TRBJ2-7; no reliable D call. Deletions cut 1 base from V and 2 bases from J, with 9 bases between. Looked up from germline, CDR1 is LGHNA and CDR2 is YSLEER. The CDR3 spans 14 residues.

CDR3 residues: CASSQVGAGSAAEAFF. CDR3 bases: TGCGCCAGCAGCCAAGTGGGGGCAGGGAGCGCCGCTGAAGCTTTCTTT. The chain employs TRBV4-3 and TRBJ1-1, with TRBD1 as a possible D gene (6 bases). V gave up 1 base and J gave up 6 bases, with 18 bases separating them. Germline lookup yields CDR1 LGHNA and CDR2 YSLEER. The CDR3 spans 16 residues.